The 23 T cell receptor beta chains below all came from one sample that was sequenced in a study of blood T cell repertoires in COVID-19. Repertoires were generated with immunoSEQ multiplex PCR, while TCRdb's copy carries only in-frame clones and drops some. The repertoire consists of 150,000 to 200,000 clones, with about 78% occurring once and the leading ten covering around 8.9%. The sample taken for sequencing was peripheral blood. Receptor source: a woman in her fifties or sixties with active or convalescent COVID-19.

This rearrangement joins TRBV7-2 to TRBJ2-5, with D unresolved. The CDR3 spans 13 residues. CDR1 SGHTA and CDR2 FQGNSA come from the germline V gene. V gave up 1 base and J gave up 3 bases, with 6 bases separating them. The CDR3 nucleotides read TGTGCCAGCAGCTTAGGGGCAGAAGAGACCCAGTACTTC. Translation: CASSLGAEETQYF. The variable domain in full, completed from reference TRBV7-2 and TRBJ2-5, reads GAGVSQSPSNKVTEKGKDVELRCDPISGHTALYWYRQSLGQGLEFLIYFQGNSAPDKSGLPSDRFSAERTGGSVSTLTIQRTQQEDSAVYLCASSLGAEETQYFGPGTRLLVL.

The chain combines TRBV6-5 with TRBJ2-1, with D possibly matching TRBD2 (7 bases). V was trimmed by 6 bases and J by 7 bases, leaving 16 bases between them. Germline CDR1 MNHEY, CDR2 SVGAGI. This CDR3 has 14 amino acids. The CDR3 DNA reads TGTGCCAGCAGAGGGAGGGGGGGGCCGAATGAGCAGTTCTTC. Amino acid sequence: CASRGRGGPNEQFF.

This clone was counted a few times. The chain links TRBV6-5 to TRBJ2-7; 8 bases map to TRBD2. The V segment lost 5 bases and the J segment 3 bases; nucleotides outside the gene matches: 9. This CDR3 has 15 amino acids. Germline V gene data show CDR1 as MNHEY and CDR2 as SVGAGI. CDR3 region: CASSRGSSGIYEQYF. The CDR3 bases are TGTGCCAGCAGTCGTGGGAGTAGCGGGATCTACGAGCAGTACTTC.

The J gene is TRBJ2-2, the V gene TRBV19; the match to TRBD2 covers 8 bases. The CDR3 runs to 14 residues. The V gene's germline CDR1 is LNHDA and CDR2 SQIVND (reference sequence). Trimming at V came to 6 bases and at J to 1 base, leaving 1 base not matched to a gene. Here the CDR3 reads CASRTSENTGELFF. The CDR3, as DNA: TGTGCCAGTAGGACTAGCGAGAACACCGGGGAGCTGTTTTTT.

The chain recombines TRBV7-2 with TRBJ2-7; 8 bases map to TRBD2. CDR1 is SGHTA and CDR2 is FQGNSA in the germline V gene. J gave up 4 bases and V 4 bases, and 21 bases lay outside the gene matches. There are 19 residues in the CDR3. As DNA, the CDR3 is TGTGCCAGCAGCTCCTCTCGGGGGGGATCGAGCCGGAAAGCGTACGAGCAGTACTTC. Translation gives CASSSSRGGSSRKAYEQYF.

This chain uses TRBV5-1 with TRBJ1-1; the match to TRBD1 covers 8 bases. With V trimmed by 4 bases and J by 10 bases, 3 bases remained unmatched. The CDR3 is 11 residues long. CDR1 and CDR2 from the germline V gene are SGHRS and YFSETQ. The CDR3 nucleotides read TGCGCCAGCAGCCTACAGGGGGTAGCTTTCTTT. This encodes CASSLQGVAFF.

This clone was counted only a few times. The V and J genes are TRBV5-4 and TRBJ1-5; TRBD1 agrees at 7 bases. The CDR3 sequence is 18 residues long. V gave up 0 bases and J gave up 1 base; unmatched junction bases: 10. Germline-derived CDR1 and CDR2 are SGHNT and YYREEE (reference sequence). As DNA, the CDR3 is TGTGCCAGCAGCTTGGTTGAGGGGGCGATTGTCAGCAATCAGCCCCAGCATTTT. Amino acid sequence: CASSLVEGAIVSNQPQHF.

The chain links TRBV4-2 to TRBJ1-5, with D possibly TRBD1 on 6 matching bases. The V and J ends lost 0 bases and 6 bases respectively, with 12 bases between them. The CDR3 is 15 amino acids. Germline CDR1 and CDR2: LGHNA and YNFKEQ. The CDR3 DNA reads as TGTGCCAGCAGCCAAGATCAAACAGGGTTTCAGCCCCAGCATTTT. Translated: CASSQDQTGFQPQHF.

V and J are TRBV5-1 and TRBJ1-4; unclear D gene. Trimming removed 0 bases from V and 7 bases from J, with 16 bases in between. From germline, CDR1 is SGHRS and CDR2 YFSETQ. This CDR3 has 16 residues. Here the CDR3 reads CASSLASVGAGEKLFF. CDR3 in DNA: TGCGCCAGCAGCTTGGCTAGTGTGGGAGCGGGTGAAAAACTGTTTTTT.

V and J are TRBV5-1 and TRBJ1-1; 9 bases match TRBD1. The V gene's germline CDR1 is SGHRS and CDR2 YFSETQ. J gave up 4 bases and V 4 bases, and 14 bases lay outside the gene matches. This CDR3 is built from 17 residues. CDR3 DNA: TGCGCCAGCAGCCCGGACACAGGGGGCGGTGGGGGCACTGAAGCTTTCTTT. It encodes CASSPDTGGGGGTEAFF.

This chain joins TRBV7-9 and TRBJ2-1; D not certain. This CDR3 contains 12 residues. Germline CDR1 and CDR2: SEHNR and FQNEAQ (reference sequence). The ends were cut back, 0 bases at V and 7 bases at J, with 4 bases in the middle. This CDR3 reads CASSLAPNEQFF. Here the CDR3 DNA reads TGTGCCAGCAGCTTAGCCCCGAATGAGCAGTTCTTC.

This clone was seen a few times. This chain links TRBV6-6 with TRBJ1-4; D remains ambiguous. With 2 bases removed from V and 3 bases from J, the gap between germline ends came to 10 bases. The V gene's germline CDR1 is MNHNY and CDR2 SVGAGI (reference sequence). The length of the CDR3 is 15 residues. The CDR3 DNA sequence: TGTGCCAGCAGTTACGGCGGGAAGCCTAATGAAAAACTGTTTTTT. Its protein product is CASSYGGKPNEKLFF.

The chain has TRBV18 and TRBJ2-1, with D possibly matching TRBD2 (6 bases). The CDR3 consists of 17 residues. V gave up 3 bases and J gave up 12 bases, with 27 bases separating them. Germline V gene lookup returns CDR1 KGHSH and CDR2 LQKENI. The CDR3 sequence: CASSPVTNPGLRVGQFF. The CDR3, as DNA: TGTGCCAGCTCACCCGTCACCAACCCGGGACTCCGTGTGGGGCAGTTCTTC.

This chain uses TRBV29-1 with TRBJ1-2, with TRBD1 matching 7 bases. CDR1 and CDR2 from the germline V gene are SQVTM and ANQGSEA. V trimming: 3 bases; J trimming: 7 bases; junction bases outside the gene matches: 8. The CDR3 runs 13 residues. CDR3 amino acids: CSVDEGATGGYTF. In nucleotides, the CDR3 is TGCAGCGTTGATGAGGGGGCAACCGGTGGCTACACCTTC.

This clone appeared once. The chain combines TRBV6-2 or TRBV6-3 with TRBJ2-5; 11 bases map to TRBD2. Germline CDR1 MNHEY, CDR2 SVGEGT. This CDR3 contains 18 residues. V dropped 6 bases and J dropped 2; count of bases not matched to a gene: 14. CDR3 sequence reads: CASRYLGLAEHQQETQYF. The CDR3 nucleotides read TGTGCCAGCAGGTACCTGGGACTAGCGGAACACCAACAAGAGACCCAGTACTTC.

In regard to this clone: The same CDR3 can be traced to other DNA sequences in this sample. The chain is built from TRBV28 and TRBJ1-4; TRBD1 matches 8 bases. Losses at the gene ends were 6 bases for V and 7 bases for J; bases not matched to a gene: 7. This CDR3 region has 14 residues. Germline values: CDR1 MDHEN, CDR2 SYDVKM. CDR3 sequence reads: CASSFRQGREKLFF. The CDR3, as DNA: TGTGCCAGCAGCTTCAGACAGGGGCGTGAAAAACTGTTTTTT.

The chain recombines TRBV7-2 with TRBJ1-2, with unresolved D. The germline V gene encodes CDR1 SGHTA and CDR2 FQGNSA. CDR3 length: 13 residues. Trimming pared 1 base from V and 6 bases from J, leaving 9 bases between. The CDR3 protein is CASSLVYFNGYTF. The CDR3, as DNA: TGTGCCAGCAGCTTAGTGTACTTCAATGGCTACACCTTC.

The CDR3 DNA follows: TGTGCCAGCAGTCACCCAGGACCGGAGGACTATGGCTACACCTTC. It encodes CASSHPGPEDYGYTF. The chain carries TRBV6-2 or TRBV6-3 and TRBJ1-2; D not certain. CDR1 is MNHEY and CDR2 is SVGEGT in the germline V gene. The CDR3 covers 15 residues. Trimming shortened V by 5 bases and J by 3 bases, and 16 bases separated the two germline ends.

This chain joins TRBV2 and TRBJ1-1; TRBD1 agrees at 9 bases. Unmatched junction bases numbered 13, after V lost 2 bases and J lost 0 bases. In germline, CDR1 is SNHLY, CDR2 FYNNEI. CDR3 size: 19 residues. The CDR3 bases are TGTGCCAGCAGTGAACCGACAGGGGGGCAAATTTCCATGAACACTGAAGCTTTCTTT. Protein sequence: CASSEPTGGQISMNTEAFF.

The table lists this clone with many counts. This chain uses TRBV10-3 with TRBJ2-3; TRBD2 aligns across 14 bases. CDR3 length equals 15 residues. Germline trimming cut 6 bases from V and 6 bases from J; bases unmatched to any gene: 5. Germline assignment: CDR1 ENHRY and CDR2 SYGVKD. The CDR3 nucleotides read TGTGCCATCAGGACTAGCGGGGGGGCCATGGATACGCAGTATTTT. As protein: CAIRTSGGAMDTQYF.

J is TRBJ1-6 and V is TRBV18, with D unresolved. The CDR3 loop spans 13 amino acids. The V gene lost 4 bases and the J gene lost 8 bases, with 9 bases spanning the gap. Germline loops: CDR1 KGHSH, CDR2 LQKENI. CDR3 nucleotides: TGTGCCAGCTCACGGAATGGAGATTCACCCCTCCACTTT. Translation: CASSRNGDSPLHF.

The rearrangement links TRBV19 to TRBJ1-4, with a possible D match to TRBD1 (5 bases). Trimming removed 2 bases from V and 1 base from J, with 8 bases in between. The V gene's germline CDR1 is LNHDA and CDR2 SQIVND (reference sequence). This CDR3 contains 15 residues. Here the CDR3 reads CASSIQGQTNEKLFF. The CDR3 DNA sequence: TGTGCCAGTAGTATACAGGGCCAAACTAATGAAAAACTGTTTTTT.

The sample holds a few counts of this clone. CDR3 DNA sequence: TGTGCCAGCAGCCCTGGAGGGGCCAGGGATACGCAGTATTTT. It codes for CASSPGGARDTQYF. V usage is TRBV4-2 and J usage is TRBJ2-3; D may be TRBD2 (6 bases). The V and J ends lost 4 bases and 6 bases respectively, with 14 bases between them. The CDR3 is 14 residues long. Germline CDR1 is LGHNA and CDR2 is YNFKEQ.